This TCR beta chain was observed in a study of cytomegalovirus exposure and HLA in healthy donors (dated by TCRdb to about 2017). For the study in its entirety: An earlier analysis of 587 of the donors reported 276 Gb of sequence data and some 120 million unique TCR beta sequences from about 179 million T cells. A separate validation cohort of roughly 130 different subjects was used in addition to the approximately 670-subject first cohort. Using immunosequencing, the study profiled T cell repertoires from 500 to 800 subjects and related those repertoires to cytomegalovirus serostatus. In the later analysis, no new phenotypic data were used to find candidate immune exposures; instead, reliance was placed on TCR beta sequences and their occurrence across donors. Donor age, sex, ethnicity and CMV serostatus were compiled alongside the repertoire data. Approximately 310 gigabases of sequencing data and approximately 80 million unique TCR sequences were included in an early release covering 550 to 800 HLA-typed donors. Of the 350 to 450 genotyped donors, 81% were placed in the genetic ancestry cluster associated with self-reported Caucasian donors. On average, roughly 200,000 unique TCR beta nucleotide sequences were sequenced per donor among 398 genotyped donors of the cohort, with 15% to 20% of those sequences being non-productive. The study aimed to test whether signatures of past pathogen exposure could be identified by cataloging public T cell receptors. A later analysis re-analyzed previously published TCR beta repertoires from roughly 600 donors and added high-resolution HLA genotyping to study TCR occurrence patterns. Every discovery cohort repertoire had been produced on one sequencing platform. To predict cytomegalovirus infection status, the study combined high-throughput TCR immunosequencing, statistical association of individual TCRs with disease status, and machine learning. A later genetic analysis took genome-wide SNP genotypes for about 65% of the roughly 670 donors and used that subset as a discovery cohort. In an earlier analysis of 587 of the donors, high-throughput TCR beta sequencing was used to judge whether each TCR beta V gene segment behaved as functional or pseudogenic. HLA typing included class I and class II loci at four-digit resolution. Typing coverage differed by locus: A, B, C, DRB1 and DQB1 were typed in about 629-640 donors, DQA1 in around 500, DPA1 in some 610, and DPB1 in 472. Several DR-DQ haplotypes were treated as single units for association and clustering because of strong linkage in the cohort.

In total, more than 500 healthy bone marrow donors made up the cohort. At the time of sampling, every cohort member was nominally healthy, though immune exposures that went unrecorded were likely present. The donor tested CMV seropositive, placing the donor among the 310 or so seropositive members of the cohort. A peripheral blood sample was collected from each donor, and TCR beta sequencing was performed on peripheral blood mononuclear cells. Genomic DNA was extracted from the blood cell samples with the Qiagen DNeasy Blood Extraction Kit. The investigation overall reported the following: Cytomegalovirus status was reported to be diagnosed by the classifier with high specificity and sensitivity in both the original and validation cohorts. An earlier analysis of approximately 570 of the donors showed that most TCR beta V segments appeared in productive rearrangements either about 87% or about 30% of the time, which broadly matched IMGT annotations. Because some donors lacked HLA typing at each locus, the association tests relied only on the typed subset. A later genetic analysis reported fewer N-insertions in productive TCRs among donors in an Asian-associated ancestry cluster than the roughly 670-donor mean. According to the authors, the approach could potentially be generalized to other disease states and immunological phenotypes. An association between a missense DCLRE1C variant and V-gene and J-gene trimming of TCR beta chains was found in a later genetic analysis and replicated in an independent cohort. For the cohort, immune exposure information was limited to CMV serostatus. Some IMGT-functional V segments, including TRBV6-2 and TRBV6-3, could not be distinguished by the 87-base-pair reads and were therefore excluded. Most TCR sequences were seen in very few donors, while some public TCRs were found in many individuals. When HLA alleles, especially DR and DQ, strongly co-occurred, TCR associations were difficult to assign to individual alleles. A cluster of highly shared sequence variants was judged likely to represent a technical artifact of the sequencing pipeline. A further reported finding was that TCR beta sequences accurately predicted the HLA-A and HLA-B alleles for most subjects in the first cohort. This cohort had only TCR beta chains sequenced, and the lack of alpha or paired-chain data limited which features could be detected. Correlated functional status among segregating V segments might be attributable to linkage disequilibrium, but an unknown experimental factor could not be ruled out. A later analysis found that HLA-associated TCR beta chains were more clonally expanded and had lower generation probabilities than equally common non-associated chains. Around 16 rarely observed V segments, including chromosome 9 orphons, were excluded from the earlier analysis of a few hundred of the donors because counts were too low. At a false discovery rate of 0.05, a later analysis linked 15,000 to 20,000 TCR beta sequences to specific HLA alleles. In vitro tests confirmed that a few of the cytomegalovirus-associated TCR beta chains recognize cytomegalovirus antigens. Sequencing depth was assumed to be roughly uniform across donors in the presence/absence analyses, though that assumption may not hold. Most CMV-associated TCR beta chains appeared to be HLA-restricted in a later analysis, and the HLA associations seemed to be driven largely by CMV exposure. In a later analysis, TCR association rates were found to vary across HLA loci, with the most associated TCRs seen for DRB1 alleles and the fewest for HLA-C alleles. A total of fewer than 200 TCR beta chains were listed by the study as associated with cytomegalovirus. In a later analysis, several top co-occurrence clusters were reported to appear linked to parvovirus B19, influenza, CMV and Epstein-Barr virus.

The library was made by the immunoSEQ multiplex PCR assay. For the multiplex PCR, a mixture combining 60 forward primers for TCR Vbeta segments and 13 reverse primers for TCR Jbeta segments was used. A multiplex PCR assay on genomic DNA amplified the CDR3 region of rearranged TCR beta genes. Amplified TCR beta libraries were sequenced as 87-base-pair reads on the Illumina HiSeq System. As for the original processing: A later analysis counted some 74 million unique TCR beta chains across the 640 or so repertoires, and some 11 million of these chains were shared by at least two donors. Raw reads were error-corrected and collapsed into unique sequences by a nearest-neighbor algorithm in which closely related sequences were merged to remove PCR and sequencing errors. V, D and J gene segments were assigned by aligning CDR3 sequences to IMGT reference sequences. For a sequence to be retained, at least a six-nucleotide match to both a V gene segment and a J gene segment was required. Rearrangements were classified as productive when the CDR3 lacked stop codons and remained in frame with V and J, and all other rearrangements were classified as non-productive. CDR3 was defined by IMGT convention, running from the second conserved V-encoded cysteine to the conserved J-encoded phenylalanine. Sequences without an unambiguous match to a single V gene segment were excluded from the earlier analysis of several hundred of the donors. An earlier analysis of 587 of the donors classified V segments as functional when productive rearrangements were above 56.7% and as segregating when the standard deviation between donors was above 5%. A statistical classification framework was developed to diagnose cytomegalovirus status using the catalog of TCR beta chain sequences. In a later analysis, TCR nucleotide sequences were compared against IMGT/GENE-DB human TR gene sequences so that V and J genes could be assigned. The TCRdist pipeline was used in a later analysis to assign CDR3 sequences and most-parsimonious VDJ recombination scenarios. In a later analysis, each TCR beta chain was defined by its CDR3 amino acid sequence together with its V-gene family, and reads without a unique V-gene family were excluded. In a later analysis, around 600 highly shared, low-generation-probability nucleotide sequences were removed to address suspected cross-contamination and a sequencing artifact. For each public chain, a later analysis derived a clonal expansion index from normalized ranks of inferred template counts within each repertoire. In a later analysis, generation probabilities were computed using a VDJ recombination model fitted to out-of-frame rearrangements, and the results were checked against IGoR. In a later analysis, hypergeometric tests were used to score TCR-TCR, TCR-HLA and TCR-CMV co-occurrence, with a repertoire-size bias correction applied to TCR pairs. A later analysis estimated false discovery rates by permuting HLA or CMV assignments 20 times. In a later analysis, co-occurring TCRs were grouped with DBSCAN, and TCRdist sequence similarity was added when clustering was performed within HLA-allele-positive subsets. Repertoires with fewer than 30,000 or more than 120,000 public chains were left out of co-occurrence clustering, as were a few repertoires with anomalous nucleotide sharing. TCRdb mirrors the immuneACCESS table, restricted to in-frame sequences. Some clones are absent from its copies; in checked studies, under half trace to an unresolved V gene, and the reason for the others is unknown. That table is the source of V, J and clone size, and D and trimming were worked out from the DNA. Within this sample are 130,000 to 150,000 clones, with roughly 80% of them counted one time only. The ten largest account for 3% of the sample.

The CDR1 and CDR2 encoded by the germline V gene are SGHRS and YFSETQ. Its CDR3 holds 14 amino acids, cysteine through phenylalanine. Just the 42-base CDR3 DNA is kept, in frame starting at base 1. V trim: 3 bases; J trim: 1 base; unmatched bases: 2. As to this clone: What this receptor recognizes is not known. Base qualities are missing; no much larger clone stands one base away.

This clonotype originated in a man aged 35 to 55 in good health and CMV-seropositive. The specimen was PBMCs. The sequence is built from TRBV5-1 and TRBJ1-1, with TRBD1 identical over 8 junction bases. The sequenced DNA: TGCGCCAGCAGCTCAGGGGGCGCGAACACTGAAGCTTTCTTT. It specifies CASSSGGANTEAFF.